One sample yielded the 18 T cell receptor beta chains listed below, sequenced in a study of immune evolution from preneoplasia to lung adenocarcinoma. Sequenced by immunoSEQ multiplex PCR; TCRdb stores in-frame clones only, minus some. The sample consists of 4,000 to 6,000 clones, just under 85% of them appearing once. Input material: FFPE adjacent normal lung tissue. These receptors were taken from an older donor with lung adenocarcinoma.

The rearrangement links TRBV9 to TRBJ2-7; 9 nucleotides match TRBD2. This CDR3 is 15 amino acids long. Germline-derived CDR1 and CDR2 are SGDLS and YYNGEE. With 3 bases clipped from V and 5 bases from J, the junction kept 9 bases outside the gene matches. The CDR3 coding sequence is TGTGCCAGCAGCGCGCCCGGACTAGCGAGCAACGAGCAGTACTTC. It translates to CASSAPGLASNEQYF.

The chain recombines TRBV15 with TRBJ1-1; D is possibly TRBD1 (5 bases). This CDR3 spans 14 amino acids. Germline loops: CDR1 LNHNV, CDR2 YYDKDF (reference sequence). Trimming left V 0 bases short and J 5 bases short, with 10 bases between. The CDR3 here is CATSRDFGGTEAFF. The DNA for the CDR3 is TGTGCCACCAGCAGAGATTTTGGGGGGACTGAAGCTTTCTTT.

The rearrangement links TRBV30 to TRBJ1-2, with D possibly TRBD1 on 6 matching bases. V dropped 4 bases and J dropped 6 bases, with 15 bases sitting between them. This CDR3 region has 13 residues. Germline values: CDR1 GTSNPN, CDR2 SVGIG (reference sequence). This CDR3 is CAWNFRGKDGYTF. In DNA form, the CDR3 reads TGTGCCTGGAACTTCAGGGGAAAGGATGGCTACACCTTC.

The J gene is TRBJ2-5, the V gene TRBV7-3, with D perhaps being TRBD1 or TRBD2 (5 bases each). Germline V gene data show CDR1 as SGHTA and CDR2 as FQGTGA. The V and J ends lost 5 bases and 4 bases respectively, with 17 bases between them. This CDR3 spans 15 amino acids. The chain's CDR3 is CASSPGTVTVETQYF. The CDR3, as DNA: TGTGCCAGCAGCCCCGGGACGGTGACCGTAGAGACCCAGTACTTC.

The CDR3 loop reads CASSLEGQGFNEKLFF. CDR3 nucleotides: TGCGCCAGCAGCTTGGAGGGACAGGGGTTTAATGAAAAACTGTTTTTT. The rearrangement joins TRBV5-1 to TRBJ1-4; 10 bases are shared with TRBD1. Germline trimming cut 0 bases from V and 4 bases from J; bases unmatched to any gene: 3. Looked up from germline, CDR1 is SGHRS and CDR2 is YFSETQ. The CDR3 is 16 residues long.

This chain joins TRBV7-6 and TRBJ2-1; 8 bases map to TRBD2. Per germline, CDR1 SGHVS and CDR2 FNYEAQ. The CDR3 has 17 residues. Trimming took 5 bases from V and 6 from J; bases not matched to a gene: 15. In nucleotides, the CDR3 is TGTGCCAGCAGCGTACCCCGACTTGGCCGGGGGGGCAATGAGCAGTTCTTC. This codes for CASSVPRLGRGGNEQFF.

This rearrangement joins TRBV4-1 to TRBJ2-2, with unresolved D. The V end was cut by 1 base, the J end by 2 bases, with 11 bases between. Germline V lookup: CDR1 MGHRA, CDR2 YSYEKL. CDR3 size: 16 residues. The CDR3: CASSQVGGINTGELFF. CDR3 in DNA: TGCGCCAGCAGCCAAGTTGGCGGAATAAACACCGGGGAGCTGTTTTTT.

The chain links TRBV4-1 to TRBJ2-7; weak D call: TRBD1 (6 bases). In germline, CDR1 is MGHRA, CDR2 YSYEKL. This CDR3 comprises 17 residues. Trimming removed 4 bases at V and 4 bases at J, with 23 bases between. DNA for the CDR3: TGCGCCAGCAGCCGGACAAACGAACCGGGACACAATTACGAGCAGTACTTC. It codes for CASSRTNEPGHNYEQYF.

Only one count was recorded for this clone. The chain joins TRBV4-2 to TRBJ1-1; 7 bases are a match to TRBD1. The CDR3 length is 12 residues. Germline loops: CDR1 LGHNA, CDR2 YNFKEQ. V lost 8 bases and J lost 0; bases outside the gene matches: 0. CDR3: CASGTVNTEAFF. The CDR3 nucleotides are TGTGCCAGCGGGACAGTGAACACTGAAGCTTTCTTT.

The gene calls are TRBV28 and TRBJ2-4; 10 positions match TRBD2. The CDR3 runs 15 residues. The V and J ends lost 5 bases and 2 bases, in that order; junction bases with no gene match: 3. Per germline, CDR1 MDHEN and CDR2 SYDVKM. The CDR3 region has the DNA TGTGCCAGCAGTGCAGCGGGAGGGTCCAAAAACATTCAGTACTTC. Protein product: CASSAAGGSKNIQYF. The full variable domain, in which reference TRBV28 and TRBJ2-4 provide the parts outside the CDR3, is DVKVTQSSRYLVKRTGEKVFLECVQDMDHENMFWYRQDPGLGLRLIYFSYDVKMKEKGDIPEGYSVSREKKERFSLILESASTNQTSMYLCASSAAGGSKNIQYFGAGTRLSVL.

The V call is TRBV6-6, the J call TRBJ1-2; 9 positions match TRBD1. CDR1 and CDR2 (germline): MNHNY, SVGAGI (reference sequence). This CDR3 has 15 residues. The trim removed 5 bases at V and 3 bases at J, leaving 7 bases unmatched. CDR3 bases: TGTGCCAGCAGTAGTCCCGGGACAGGGCACTATGGCTACACCTTC. It specifies CASSSPGTGHYGYTF.

The chain joins TRBV4-2 to TRBJ2-1; TRBD2 matches at 9 bases. The CDR3 contains 17 residues. The junction had 12 bases not matched to a gene; V was cut back by 1 base and J by 8 bases. Germline V gene lookup returns CDR1 LGHNA and CDR2 YNFKEQ. CDR3 nucleotide sequence: TGTGCCAGCAGCCAAGGGACGGAGGGACTAGCCTCCCATGAGCAGTTCTTC. It yields the protein CASSQGTEGLASHEQFF.

This clone qualifies as large. This chain links TRBV5-6 with TRBJ1-1; D ambiguous. V gave up 0 bases and J gave up 5 bases, with 17 bases separating them. The length of the CDR3 is 16 residues. Germline V gives CDR1 SGHDT, CDR2 YYEEEE. This CDR3 reads CASSLDNRASRTEAFF. DNA for the CDR3: TGTGCCAGCAGCTTGGATAACCGCGCCTCGAGGACTGAAGCTTTCTTT.

CDR3 in DNA: TGCGCCAGCAGCTTGGATCCTAGCGGGAATGGGTACGAGCAGTACTTC. Its protein is CASSLDPSGNGYEQYF. V usage is TRBV5-1 and J usage is TRBJ2-7; 9 bases line up with TRBD2. This CDR3 region has 16 residues. Germline values: CDR1 SGHRS, CDR2 YFSETQ. The trim removed 0 bases at V and 4 bases at J, leaving 8 bases unmatched.

The chain joins TRBV5-1 to TRBJ1-2; 7 bases agree with TRBD1. This CDR3 is 13 amino acids long. Germline-derived CDR1 and CDR2 are SGHRS and YFSETQ. Trimming at V came to 0 bases and at J to 8 bases, leaving 4 bases not matched to a gene. As DNA, the CDR3 is TGCGCCAGCAGCTTGGGCAGGGGGAGAGGCTACACCTTC. Translating gives CASSLGRGRGYTF.

This clone was seen a single time. The sample contains more than one DNA sequence encoding this CDR3. The chain recombines TRBV27 with TRBJ2-5, with D possibly TRBD2 on 6 matching bases. The germline V and J ends were trimmed by 2 bases and 1 base, with 11 bases remaining between them. Germline CDR1 MNHEY, CDR2 SMNVEV (reference sequence). CDR3 length equals 15 residues. The CDR3 region is CASSLGGAVQETQYF. CDR3 DNA: TGTGCCAGCAGTTTAGGAGGGGCGGTCCAAGAGACCCAGTACTTC.

The genes are TRBV7-2 and TRBJ2-1; maybe TRBD2 (6 bases). This CDR3 is built from 14 residues. The V end lost 5 bases, the J end lost 7 bases, and 15 bases lay between the germline ends. Germline V CDR1 and CDR2: SGHTA, FQGNSA. CDR3 coding DNA: TGTGCCAGCAGCCTAGTCCCCCGGGGGAATGAGCAGTTCTTC. Amino acids: CASSLVPRGNEQFF.

The V call is TRBV29-1, the J call TRBJ2-2, with TRBD2 as a possible D gene (6 bases). The CDR3 length is 13 residues. Germline V gene lookup returns CDR1 SQVTM and CDR2 ANQGSEA. Deletions cut 4 bases from V and 5 bases from J, with 11 bases between. CDR3 protein: CSVAGRRTGELFF. CDR3 bases: TGCAGCGTTGCAGGGAGGAGGACCGGGGAGCTGTTTTTT.